The clone carrying this T cell receptor beta chain turned up a few times. The antigen remains unidentified. The entry originates in a study of beta chain features in type 1 diabetes. The CDR3 has 15 amino acids. V gave up 6 bases and J gave up 3 bases; unmatched junction bases: 4. CDR1 SNHLY and CDR2 FYNNEI come from the germline V gene. Expressed TCRB transcripts were sequenced because the entire RNA isolate underwent reverse transcription. The assay was immunoSEQ multiplex PCR, and TCRdb's table has in-frame clones only and misses some. Among about 330,000 clones listed, 11% were seen once. General study results and limits: The naive, central memory and Treg TCRB repertoires looked more alike in patients than they did in healthy donors.

Sequenced: naive CD4+ T cells from blood. The sequence came from a woman under 40 in good health. The rearrangement uses TRBV2 and TRBJ2-5, with TRBD2 identical over 13 bases. The CDR3 region is CASSGLAGAEETQYF. The DNA of the CDR3 is TGTGCCAGCAGCGGACTAGCGGGAGCGGAAGAGACCCAGTACTTC.